This TCR beta chain was documented in a study of blood T cell repertoires in COVID-19. About the research overall: Researchers got acute and convalescent COVID-19 samples from the United States, Italy and Spain.

Produced via immunoSEQ multiplex PCR; TCRdb's table is partial and in-frame only. The sample lists more than 100,000 clones; around 90% were seen once. It was during active infection that Seattle patients were enrolled and then longitudinally followed. This CDR3 has 16 amino acids. The V and J ends lost 2 bases and 4 bases respectively, with 15 bases between them. Germline V gives CDR1 MNHEY, CDR2 SVGEGT. The V call is TRBV6-2 or TRBV6-3, the J call TRBJ2-1; D perhaps matches TRBD1 (6 bases). This sequence originates from a woman aged 55-69 years with COVID-19, enrolled during active disease. Sequenced input: peripheral blood. CDR3: CASSYRQGQLYNEQFF. CDR3 sequence (DNA): TGTGCCAGCAGTTACCGCCAGGGGCAGTTGTACAATGAGCAGTTCTTC.